This T cell receptor (beta chain) was documented in a study of T cell changes during pregnancy in multiple sclerosis. Data came from immunoSEQ multiplex PCR; TCRdb stores just in-frame clones and leaves some out. Seen here are roughly 37,000 clones, roughly 90% observed once, and the top ten hold 20% to 30%. The CDR3 runs 14 residues. Germline CDR1 MNHEY, CDR2 SMNVEV (reference sequence). V lost 6 bases, J lost 4 bases, and 15 bases lay in between. The sample in question was CD8+ T cells from peripheral blood mononuclear cells, obtained before pregnancy. The clonotype was recovered from a female donor with multiple sclerosis, enrolled in a pregnancy study. The V gene is TRBV27, the J gene TRBJ1-2, with D unclear. CDR3 nucleotides: TGTGCCAGCAGCTTCCTCCCCACAACCTATGGCTACACCTTC. It yields the protein CASSFLPTTYGYTF.